This T cell receptor (beta chain) was sequenced in a study of cytomegalovirus exposure and HLA in healthy donors. The CDR3 runs 13 residues. Germline assignment: CDR1 KGHSH and CDR2 LQKENI. V dropped 1 base and J dropped 6; count of bases not matched to a gene: 1. The study ran its PCR with 60 Vbeta and 13 Jbeta primers. Using immunoSEQ multiplex PCR, the repertoire was profiled, and TCRdb retains in-frame clones only, with some absent. The data hold 150,000 to 200,000 clones, with roughly 75% observed a single time. Sequences were obtained from PBMCs. The chain couples TRBV18 to TRBJ2-3; TRBD2 matches 7 bases. This TCR derives from a woman aged 40 to 50 in good health and CMV-seropositive. The CDR3 bases are TGTGCCAGCTCACCACAGGGAGGGGATACGCAGTATTTT. This translates into CASSPQGGDTQYF.